The present TCR beta chain was sequenced within a study of blood T cell repertoires in COVID-19. Study-wide background: COVID-19 samples, acute and convalescent, were from the United States, Italy and Spain. T cells, B-cell-depleted T cells, or PBMCs provided the cDNA or gDNA that served as material.

The CDR3 loop spans 14 amino acids. CDR1 and CDR2 (germline): MNHNY, SVGAGI (reference sequence). V gave up 5 bases and J gave up 1 base; unmatched junction bases: 2. Original data processing: Amplifying reference gene primers gave estimates of nucleated cell counts. Measured with immunoSEQ multiplex PCR; TCRdb has only the in-frame clones, and not every one. The V and J calls and clone size are taken from that table; D and trimming were inferred from the DNA. The table lists fewer than 60,000 clones, more than 75% of them singletons. Sequenced material: peripheral blood. The sequence came from a human donor in a cohort sampled during active COVID-19. The chain carries TRBV6-6 and TRBJ1-1; 9 bases map to TRBD1. This CDR3 reads CASSTDRGNTEAFF. The CDR3 DNA reads as TGTGCCAGCAGTACGGACAGGGGGAACACTGAAGCTTTCTTT.